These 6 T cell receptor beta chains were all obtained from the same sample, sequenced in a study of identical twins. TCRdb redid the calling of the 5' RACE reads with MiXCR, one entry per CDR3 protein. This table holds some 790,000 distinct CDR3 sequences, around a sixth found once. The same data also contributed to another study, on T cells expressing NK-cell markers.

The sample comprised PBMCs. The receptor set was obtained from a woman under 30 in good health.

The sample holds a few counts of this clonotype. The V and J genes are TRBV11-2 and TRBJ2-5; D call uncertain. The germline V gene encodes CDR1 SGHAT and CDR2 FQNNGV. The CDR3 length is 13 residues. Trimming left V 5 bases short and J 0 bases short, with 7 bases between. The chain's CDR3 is CASSRMYQETQYF. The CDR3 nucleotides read TGTGCCAGCAGCAGGATGTACCAAGAGACCCAGTACTTC.

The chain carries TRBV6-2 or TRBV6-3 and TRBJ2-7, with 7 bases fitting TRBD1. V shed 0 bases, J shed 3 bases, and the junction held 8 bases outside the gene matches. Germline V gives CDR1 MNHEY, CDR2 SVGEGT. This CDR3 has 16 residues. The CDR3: CASSYSALTGNYEQYF. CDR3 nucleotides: TGTGCCAGCAGTTACTCGGCGTTGACAGGGAACTACGAGCAGTACTTC.

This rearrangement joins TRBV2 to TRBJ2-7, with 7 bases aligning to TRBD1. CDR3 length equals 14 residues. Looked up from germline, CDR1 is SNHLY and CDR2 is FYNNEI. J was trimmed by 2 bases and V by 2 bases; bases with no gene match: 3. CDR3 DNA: TGTGCCAGCAGTGAATTGGGGACAGCCTACGAGCAGTACTTC. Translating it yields CASSELGTAYEQYF.

CDR3 protein: CASSLSGHAYNEQFF. The CDR3 nucleotides read TGTGCCAGCAGTCTTAGCGGGCATGCCTACAATGAGCAGTTCTTC. This sequence joins TRBV12-3 or TRBV12-4 and TRBJ2-1, with 7 bases that match TRBD2. The CDR3 totals 15 residues. Losses at the gene ends were 5 bases for V and 2 bases for J; bases not matched to a gene: 6.

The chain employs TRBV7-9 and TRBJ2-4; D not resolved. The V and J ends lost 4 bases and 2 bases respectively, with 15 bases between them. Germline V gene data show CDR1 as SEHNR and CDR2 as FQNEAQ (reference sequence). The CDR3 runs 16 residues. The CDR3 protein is CASSSLGRNTKNIQYF. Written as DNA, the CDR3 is TGTGCCAGCAGCTCCCTCGGACGGAACACCAAAAACATTCAGTACTTC.

In DNA form, the CDR3 reads TGTGCCAGCAGACAAAGCGAACGACAGGGCCTAGGCTACACCTTC. It codes for CASRQSERQGLGYTF. J is TRBJ1-2 and V is TRBV7-9; TRBD1 agrees at 7 bases. Germline V gives CDR1 SEHNR, CDR2 FQNEAQ (reference sequence). The CDR3 sequence is 15 residues long. V shed 6 bases, J shed 8 bases, and the junction held 15 bases outside the gene matches.